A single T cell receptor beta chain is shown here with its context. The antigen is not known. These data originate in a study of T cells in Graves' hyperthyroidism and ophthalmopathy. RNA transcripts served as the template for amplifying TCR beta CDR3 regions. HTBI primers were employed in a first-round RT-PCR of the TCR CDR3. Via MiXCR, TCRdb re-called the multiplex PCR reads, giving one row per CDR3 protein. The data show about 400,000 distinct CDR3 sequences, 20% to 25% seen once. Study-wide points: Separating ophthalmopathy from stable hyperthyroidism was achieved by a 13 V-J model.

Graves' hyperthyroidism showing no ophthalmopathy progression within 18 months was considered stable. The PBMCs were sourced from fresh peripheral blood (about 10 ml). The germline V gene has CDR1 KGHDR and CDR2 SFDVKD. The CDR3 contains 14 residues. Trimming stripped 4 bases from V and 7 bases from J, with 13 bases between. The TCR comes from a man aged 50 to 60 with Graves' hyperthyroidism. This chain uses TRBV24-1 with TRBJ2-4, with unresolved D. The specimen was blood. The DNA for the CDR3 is TGTGCCACCAGTGAGGCCGGCCCTTTGAACATTCAGTACTTC. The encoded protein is CATSEAGPLNIQYF.